One sample yielded the 29 T cell receptor beta chains listed below, sequenced in a study of post-analysis software for immune sequencing data. Study-wide results and limits: TRBV5-6, TRBV5-1 and TRBV20-1 belonged to a set of roughly five TRBV segments that were more frequent in patients than controls.

These receptors lack a known antigen. Unique molecular identifiers tagged the TCR beta cDNA libraries. TCRdb used MiXCR to reprocess the PCR reads, holding one entry per CDR3 protein. The table records hundreds of thousands of distinct CDR3 sequences, 55% to 70% of them present only once. The sample taken for sequencing was blood. These receptors came from a girl aged 2 to 9 with multiple sclerosis.

This clonotype has more than one count but fewer than ten. The chain recombines TRBV5-1 with TRBJ2-2; unclear D gene. This CDR3 contains 14 residues. Germline V gene sequence: CDR1 SGHRS, CDR2 YFSETQ. V shed 0 bases and J shed 6 bases, with 9 bases lying between them. The CDR3 nucleotides read TGCGCCAGCAGCTTGGAGGACGAATCCGGGGAGCTGTTTTTT. Its translation: CASSLEDESGELFF.

CDR3 region: CASSLEEGWETQYF. CDR3 sequence (DNA): TGTGCCAGCAGCTTAGAGGAGGGATGGGAGACCCAGTACTTC. The chain recombines TRBV7-2 with TRBJ2-5; weak D call: TRBD2 (6 bases). V was shortened by 1 base and J by 5 bases, with 11 bases between the two germline ends. CDR1 and CDR2 from the germline V gene are SGHTA and FQGNSA. The CDR3 is 14 amino acids.

The DNA of the CDR3 is TGTGCCAGCAGTGAAGCCATACTAGCGGGAGGGGTCGGTAAGCAGTTCTTC. It translates to CASSEAILAGGVGKQFF. The rearrangement links TRBV2 to TRBJ2-1; 13 bases are a match to TRBD2. The germline V gene encodes CDR1 SNHLY and CDR2 FYNNEI. V lost 0 bases, J lost 11 bases, and 10 bases stayed unmatched. The CDR3 is 17 amino acids.

This clonotype was observed a few times. The gene calls are TRBV12-3 or TRBV12-4 and TRBJ1-5, with 8 bases identical to TRBD1. The CDR3 totals 14 residues. V lost 5 bases to trimming and J lost 6 bases; unmatched junction nucleotides: 6. The CDR3 is CASSHRQGSQPQHF. CDR3 coding DNA: TGTGCCAGCAGTCATCGACAGGGGAGTCAGCCCCAGCATTTT.

The CDR3 sequence: CASSLRTGYTGELFF. Written as DNA, the CDR3 is TGTGCCAGCAGTCTTCGGACAGGGTACACCGGGGAGCTGTTTTTT. The chain recombines TRBV12-3 or TRBV12-4 with TRBJ2-2; 8 positions match TRBD1. Trimming took 5 bases from V and 3 from J; bases not matched to a gene: 5. This CDR3 region has 15 residues.

The rearrangement links TRBV11-2 to TRBJ2-5, with 9 bases fitting TRBD1. In germline, CDR1 is SGHAT, CDR2 FQNNGV. V shed 5 bases and J 4 bases; nucleotides not matched to a gene: 11. The CDR3 is 16 amino acids. DNA for the CDR3: TGTGCCAGCAGCCAGGACGGGACAGGGTGGGGAGAGACCCAGTACTTC. Translation gives CASSQDGTGWGETQYF.

CDR3 residues: CASSLSGGGRNNEQFF. In nucleotides, the CDR3 is TGTGCCAGCAGCCTATCAGGGGGGGGGAGAAACAATGAGCAGTTCTTC. The rearrangement uses TRBV12-3 or TRBV12-4 and TRBJ2-1, with D perhaps given as TRBD1 or TRBD2 (7 bases each). Trimming stripped 6 bases from V and 5 bases from J, with 20 bases between. CDR3 length: 16 residues.

This chain uses TRBV10-3 with TRBJ1-5, with a tentative D call TRBD1 (5 bases). V lost 6 bases and J lost 3, with 9 bases in between. The CDR3 is 13 residues long. Germline loops: CDR1 ENHRY, CDR2 SYGVKD. The chain's CDR3 is CAIRRGVNQPQHF. For the CDR3, the DNA is TGTGCCATCAGGCGGGGCGTCAATCAGCCCCAGCATTTT.

This clonotype was counted between two and nine times. The chain links TRBV6-1 to TRBJ2-1; TRBD1 matches 9 bases. Germline lookup yields CDR1 MNHNS and CDR2 SASEGT. Unmatched junction bases numbered 5, after V lost 2 bases and J lost 6 bases. CDR3 length: 15 amino acids. The CDR3 is CASSERRDRVNEQFF. The CDR3 bases are TGTGCCAGCAGTGAACGACGGGACAGGGTCAATGAGCAGTTCTTC.

The chain carries TRBV20-1 and TRBJ2-5, with D perhaps matching TRBD2 (6 bases). From germline, CDR1 is DFQATT and CDR2 SNEGSKA (reference sequence). Trimming pared 3 bases from V and 7 bases from J, leaving 18 bases between. The CDR3 runs 14 residues. The CDR3 reads CSASPLAEWGTQYF. CDR3 nucleotides: TGCAGTGCTAGCCCTTTAGCGGAATGGGGGACCCAGTACTTC.

The V gene is TRBV20-1, the J gene TRBJ2-5; D is uncertain. There are 12 residues in the CDR3. V was trimmed by 5 bases and J by 5 bases, leaving 12 bases between them. CDR1 DFQATT and CDR2 SNEGSKA come from the germline V gene (reference sequence). The CDR3 loop reads CSASETSETQYF. In DNA, the CDR3 is TGCAGTGCTTCCGAGACGAGTGAGACCCAGTACTTC.

This chain links TRBV6-2 or TRBV6-3 with TRBJ2-1, with 12 bases that match TRBD2. The CDR3 is made up of 16 amino acids. Germline loops: CDR1 MNHEY, CDR2 SVGEGT. Trimming took 2 bases from V and 4 from J; bases not matched to a gene: 3. The CDR3 DNA is TGTGCCAGCAGTTACCCGGGACTAGCGGGTTACAATGAGCAGTTCTTC. Amino acids: CASSYPGLAGYNEQFF.

This chain links TRBV20-1 with TRBJ2-3; 8 bases match TRBD2. Trimming removed 6 bases from V and 0 bases from J; junction bases left unmatched: 8. The CDR3 consists of 15 residues. Germline lookup yields CDR1 DFQATT and CDR2 SNEGSKA (reference sequence). This CDR3 is CSARGQRGSTDTQYF. CDR3 DNA: TGCAGTGCAAGGGGTCAGCGGGGGAGCACAGATACGCAGTATTTT.

The chain employs TRBV11-2 and TRBJ2-3; TRBD2 matches 16 bases. The CDR3 is made up of 16 amino acids. The germline V gene encodes CDR1 SGHAT and CDR2 FQNNGV. The V gene end was trimmed by 6 bases and the J gene end by 4 bases; junction bases not matched to a gene: 4. The chain's CDR3 is CASSTGTSGGADTQYF. CDR3 in DNA: TGTGCCAGCAGTACCGGGACTAGCGGGGGGGCAGATACGCAGTATTTT.

This clonotype has more than one count but fewer than ten. The chain carries TRBV12-3 or TRBV12-4 and TRBJ1-1; D may be TRBD1 (5 bases). The CDR3 consists of 15 residues. Trimming took off 4 bases at V and 0 bases at J, with 12 bases between the two ends. The CDR3 here is CASSSRALMNTEAFF. The CDR3 bases are TGTGCCAGCAGTTCCAGGGCTTTGATGAACACTGAAGCTTTCTTT.

This clonotype occurred a few times. V gene TRBV4-1 combines with J gene TRBJ2-1; D tentatively fits TRBD1 or TRBD2 (5 bases each). The CDR3 consists of 14 residues. Trimming pared 4 bases from V and 7 bases from J, leaving 14 bases between. From germline, CDR1 is MGHRA and CDR2 YSYEKL. DNA for the CDR3: TGCGCCAGCAGCCTTACCGAGGGGCGGAATGAGCAGTTCTTC. Translation gives CASSLTEGRNEQFF.

This rearrangement joins TRBV18 to TRBJ1-1; D remains ambiguous. This CDR3 is 12 amino acids long. V shed 5 bases and J shed 7 bases, with 11 bases lying between them. In germline, CDR1 is KGHSH, CDR2 LQKENI. The CDR3 sequence is CASSGPAREAFF. Here the CDR3 DNA reads TGTGCCAGCTCAGGTCCGGCGCGTGAAGCTTTCTTT.

The genes are TRBV18 and TRBJ2-3; 7 nucleotides align to TRBD2. Germline V gene data show CDR1 as KGHSH and CDR2 as LQKENI. The trim removed 3 bases at V and 4 bases at J, leaving 4 bases unmatched. The CDR3 runs 14 residues. The CDR3 protein is CASSPREKSDTQYF. CDR3 DNA: TGTGCCAGCTCACCGCGGGAGAAATCAGATACGCAGTATTTT.

This clonotype was picked up one time. V gene TRBV11-2 combines with J gene TRBJ2-7, with unresolved D. The end of the DNA aligns better with TRBJ2-5, so the J call may be wrong. Germline assignment: CDR1 SGHAT and CDR2 FQNNGV. The CDR3 length is 16 residues. The CDR3 DNA follows: TGTGCCAGCAGCTTAGAATCAGGCAGGTTGAGGGAGACCCAGTACTTC. It specifies CASSLESGRLRETQYF.

As to this clonotype: Compared with germline, one end of the junction differs, possibly owing to a read error. The chain employs TRBV7-7 and TRBJ2-1, with D perhaps matching TRBD1 (6 bases). This CDR3 comprises 17 residues. Germline lookup yields CDR1 SSHAT and CDR2 FNYEAQ (reference sequence). The CDR3 protein is CASSHDSFGDNYNEQFF. The DNA of the CDR3 is TGTGCTAGCAGCCACGACAGTTTCGGGGACAACTACAATGAGCAGTTCTTC.

J is TRBJ1-2 and V is TRBV4-3; TRBD1 is a possible D gene (5 bases). Trimming removed 1 base from V and 7 bases from J, with 16 bases in between. Germline CDR1 and CDR2: LGHNA and YSLEER. This CDR3 comprises 15 residues. For the CDR3, the DNA is TGCGCCAGCAGCCAAGTCGGAACAGGCTCCTTTGGCTACACCTTC. Encoded protein: CASSQVGTGSFGYTF.

The V call is TRBV7-2, the J call TRBJ2-5; D possibly matches TRBD1 or TRBD2 (5 bases each). Near its end, the DNA agrees better with TRBJ2-7, so the J call may be wrong. Germline assignment: CDR1 SGHTA and CDR2 FQGNSA. The CDR3 sequence is 16 residues long. CDR3 DNA: TGTGCCAGCAGCTTAGGAGGGACCCACTGGGTCTACGAGCAGTACTTC. Its translation: CASSLGGTHWVYEQYF.

The rearrangement links TRBV6-5 to TRBJ2-5; TRBD1 is a possible D gene (6 bases). The CDR3 runs 13 residues. V was pared by 8 bases and J by 5 bases, with 15 bases between. Germline lookup yields CDR1 MNHEY and CDR2 SVGAGI. CDR3: CASGGGHYETQYF. CDR3 nucleotide sequence: TGTGCCAGCGGGGGCGGGCATTACGAGACCCAGTACTTC.

The chain is built from TRBV10-1 and TRBJ2-1; no clear D gene. Trimming left V 2 bases short and J 5 bases short, with 7 bases between. There are 13 residues in the CDR3. CDR1 is WNHNN, CDR2 SYGVQD, per germline (reference sequence). The CDR3 DNA reads TGCGCCAGCAGTGAGGTTCTCGACAATGAGCAGTTCTTC. This encodes CASSEVLDNEQFF.

In this sample, this clonotype turned up a few times. The rearrangement joins TRBV29-1 to TRBJ2-7, with D maybe TRBD2 (6 bases). With 4 bases removed from V and 3 bases from J, the gap between germline ends came to 13 bases. Germline V gene lookup returns CDR1 SQVTM and CDR2 ANQGSEA. The length of the CDR3 is 13 residues. The CDR3 loop is CSVGERAVYEQYF. The CDR3 DNA follows: TGCAGCGTTGGGGAGCGGGCGGTCTACGAGCAGTACTTC.

The CDR3 DNA reads as TGTGCCAGCAGCCAGATGACTGTATCAGATACGCAGTATTTT. It encodes CASSQMTVSDTQYF. The genes are TRBV3-1 and TRBJ2-3; D gene unclear. The CDR3 is 14 amino acids. V shed 3 bases and J shed 4 bases, with 11 bases lying between them. CDR1 is LGHDT and CDR2 is YNNKEL in the germline V gene (reference sequence).

V and J are TRBV10-2 and TRBJ2-1, with TRBD2 matching over 10 bases. V shed 5 bases, J shed 7 bases, and the junction held 2 bases outside the gene matches. Germline lookup yields CDR1 WSHSY and CDR2 SAAADI. This CDR3 region has 13 residues. CDR3 residues: CASSSGGANEQFF. The CDR3 DNA reads TGCGCCAGCAGTAGCGGGGGGGCAAATGAGCAGTTCTTC.

This chain's CDR3 is CASRPQRGSYNEQFF. The CDR3 DNA sequence: TGTGCCAGCAGGCCTCAAAGGGGCTCCTACAATGAGCAGTTCTTC. This chain uses TRBV6-1 with TRBJ2-1; perhaps TRBD1 as D (5 bases). The CDR3 sequence is 15 residues long. V was shortened by 6 bases and J by 0 bases, with 12 bases between the two germline ends. Germline-derived CDR1 and CDR2 are MNHNS and SASEGT.

The J gene is TRBJ2-5, the V gene TRBV10-3; D not certain. CDR1 ENHRY and CDR2 SYGVKD come from the germline V gene. V was cut by 8 bases and J by 4 bases, with 14 bases left in between. The CDR3 spans 13 residues. CDR3 nucleotides: TGTGCCATCCAGGTGGGCCCGAGAGAGACCCAGTACTTC. Amino acid sequence: CAIQVGPRETQYF.